This T cell receptor beta chain emerged from a study of early T cells in non-severe SARS-CoV-2 infection. Across the study: Unpaired chains resulted from sequencing bulk RNA of unsorted whole blood. Whole-study results and caveats: Matching with VDJdb favored anti-spike CD8 responses (missing private and CD4 specificities).

In this sample, this clonotype turned up many times. Its antigen is currently unknown. Each single cDNA molecule received a unique molecular identifier. TCRdb re-analysed the 5' RACE reads in MiXCR, keeping a single row per CDR3 protein. The sample holds 70,000 or so distinct CDR3 sequences, about 13% seen once. Trimming stripped 0 bases from V and 0 bases from J, with 7 bases between. This CDR3 is built from 15 residues. Germline CDR1 and CDR2: SGHRS and YFSETQ. This rearrangement joins TRBV5-1 to TRBJ1-3; D is unresolved. The sequence derives from an adult who was a healthcare worker with PCR-confirmed SARS-CoV-2 infection or an uninfected control (not recorded which). The sample comprised whole blood. The CDR3 loop is CASSLELSSGNTIYF. Here the CDR3 DNA reads TGCGCCAGCAGCTTGGAGCTGAGCTCTGGAAACACCATATATTTT.